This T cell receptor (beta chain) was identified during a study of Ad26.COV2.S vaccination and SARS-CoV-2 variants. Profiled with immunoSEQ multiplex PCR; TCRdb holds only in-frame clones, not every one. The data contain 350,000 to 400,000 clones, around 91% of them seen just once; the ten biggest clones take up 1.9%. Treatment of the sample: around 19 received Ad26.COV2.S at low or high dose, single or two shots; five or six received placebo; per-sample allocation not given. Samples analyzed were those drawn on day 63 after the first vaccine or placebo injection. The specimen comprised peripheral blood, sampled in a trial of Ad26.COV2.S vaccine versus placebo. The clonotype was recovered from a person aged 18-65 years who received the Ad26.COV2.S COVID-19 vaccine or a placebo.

Written as DNA, the CDR3 is TGCAGCGTTGAGGGGGCCCCCACAGATACGCAGTATTTT. Translation: CSVEGAPTDTQYF. This chain links TRBV29-1 with TRBJ2-3, with D possibly TRBD1 on 6 matching bases. The CDR3 runs to 13 residues. Germline values: CDR1 SQVTM, CDR2 ANQGSEA. Trimming pared 3 bases from V and 2 bases from J, leaving 9 bases between.